Below, 20 T cell receptor beta chains from the same sample are listed, as sequenced in a study of blood T cell repertoires in COVID-19. Produced via immunoSEQ multiplex PCR; TCRdb's table is partial and in-frame only. The table lists some 210,000 clones, just over 90% of them singletons, with more than 0.95% in the top ten. The sample was peripheral blood. These receptors all stem from a man between 25 and 39 years old with acute or convalescent COVID-19.

V usage is TRBV2 and J usage is TRBJ2-2; D gene unclear. Germline values: CDR1 SNHLY, CDR2 FYNNEI. The CDR3 is 12 amino acids. V lost 11 bases, J lost 3 bases, and 10 bases lay in between. CDR3: CAGRAYTGELFF. As DNA, the CDR3 is TGTGCCGGGCGAGCCTACACCGGGGAGCTGTTTTTT.

This chain links TRBV29-1 with TRBJ1-5, with 10 bases matching TRBD1. V lost 6 bases to trimming and J lost 4 bases; unmatched junction nucleotides: 3. Germline V gene data show CDR1 as SQVTM and CDR2 as ANQGSEA. The CDR3 extends over 13 amino acids. CDR3 in DNA: TGCAGCGTAGGACAGGGGGGAAATCAGCCCCAGCATTTT. Protein sequence: CSVGQGGNQPQHF.

The V gene is TRBV6-1, the J gene TRBJ2-7, with TRBD1 identical over 9 bases. CDR3 length equals 15 residues. Trimming removed 2 bases from V and 2 bases from J; junction bases left unmatched: 4. Germline V gives CDR1 MNHNS, CDR2 SASEGT. DNA for the CDR3: TGTGCCAGCAGTGAATCTTGGACAGGGGCCTACGAGCAGTACTTC. Translating gives CASSESWTGAYEQYF.

This chain joins TRBV30 and TRBJ1-6, with TRBD1 as a possible D gene (5 bases). Trimming took 2 bases from V and 4 from J, leaving 9 bases between them. The CDR3 runs 14 residues. Germline V CDR1 and CDR2: GTSNPN, SVGIG (reference sequence). DNA of the CDR3: TGTGCCTGGAGTTCAGGGAATTATAATTCACCCCTCCACTTT. Its protein is CAWSSGNYNSPLHF.

The genes are TRBV19 and TRBJ1-1, with D unclear. This CDR3 comprises 14 residues. Germline CDR1 LNHDA, CDR2 SQIVND (reference sequence). Trimming cost V 4 bases and J 2 bases, with 11 bases left between them. The CDR3 DNA reads as TGTGCCAGTAGTAGGAGCGGGTTAAACACTGAAGCTTTCTTT. Protein product: CASSRSGLNTEAFF. The whole variable domain, filled in from reference TRBV19 and TRBJ1-1, reads DGGITQSPKYLFRKEGQNVTLSCEQNLNHDAMYWYRQDPGQGLRLIYYSQIVNDFQKGDIAEGYSVSREKKESFPLTVTSAQKNPTAFYLCASSRSGLNTEAFFGQGTRLTVV.

This clone was found once. J is TRBJ1-1 and V is TRBV4-2; D is ambiguous. V lost 5 bases, J lost 3 bases, and 16 bases lay in between. Germline V gives CDR1 LGHNA, CDR2 YNFKEQ. The CDR3 consists of 15 residues. The DNA for the CDR3 is TGTGCCAGCAGCTTTCAGACCCCGGCGGACACTGAAGCTTTCTTT. As protein: CASSFQTPADTEAFF.

The V gene is TRBV7-9, the J gene TRBJ2-7; D may be TRBD1 (6 bases). The V gene lost 7 bases and the J gene lost 5 bases, with 9 bases spanning the gap. Germline CDR1 reads SEHNR; CDR2 reads FQNEAQ (reference sequence). This CDR3 spans 11 amino acids. The CDR3 bases are TGTGCCAGCATGGACAGCAACGAGCAGTACTTC. It encodes CASMDSNEQYF.

The V gene is TRBV19, the J gene TRBJ2-1; TRBD2 matches 13 bases. CDR1 is LNHDA and CDR2 is SQIVND in the germline V gene (reference sequence). The CDR3 contains 15 residues. V dropped 3 bases and J dropped 12; count of bases not matched to a gene: 8. The CDR3 DNA sequence: TGTGCCAGTAGTATCGGGACTAGCGGGGCCAACGGGCAGTTCTTC. Translating gives CASSIGTSGANGQFF.

J is TRBJ1-5 and V is TRBV28; a possible D gene is TRBD1 (5 bases). The CDR3 is 12 amino acids. Trimming stripped 5 bases from V and 6 bases from J, with 8 bases between. Germline V lookup: CDR1 MDHEN, CDR2 SYDVKM. As DNA, the CDR3 is TGTGCCAGCAGTCGCGGGGCTCAGCCCCAGCATTTT. This encodes CASSRGAQPQHF.

V usage is TRBV6-1 and J usage is TRBJ1-6, with D unclear. CDR3 length: 15 residues. V shed 8 bases and J shed 7 bases, with 18 bases lying between them. The V gene's germline CDR1 is MNHNS and CDR2 SASEGT. In nucleotides, the CDR3 is TGTGCCAGCCATGCGACGGGTACTCAAAATTCACCCCTCCACTTT. It is translated as CASHATGTQNSPLHF.

V is TRBV13 and J is TRBJ2-7; D possibly corresponds to TRBD2 (6 bases). Trimming left V 1 base short and J 7 bases short, with 14 bases between. Germline V gene sequence: CDR1 PRHDT, CDR2 FYEKMQ (reference sequence). CDR3 length: 14 residues. CDR3: CASSLVAGPIEQYF. CDR3 in DNA: TGTGCCAGCAGCTTAGTTGCGGGGCCAATAGAGCAGTACTTC.

The genes are TRBV7-9 and TRBJ2-7; a possible D gene is TRBD1 (5 bases). Germline lookup yields CDR1 SEHNR and CDR2 FQNEAQ (reference sequence). Trimming pared 4 bases from V and 5 bases from J, leaving 21 bases between. CDR3 length: 16 amino acids. The CDR3 here is CASSSARGPYLHEQYF. Written as DNA, the CDR3 is TGTGCCAGCAGCTCCGCTAGGGGCCCGTATTTGCACGAGCAGTACTTC.

This CDR3 is CASTQAYGYTF. CDR3 nucleotides: TGTGCCAGCACACAGGCCTATGGCTACACCTTC. This chain uses TRBV6-5 with TRBJ1-2, with D possibly TRBD1 on 5 matching bases. The CDR3 has 11 residues. Germline-derived CDR1 and CDR2 are MNHEY and SVGAGI. Between the trimmed V and J ends, which lost 7 bases and 4 bases, there was a span of 7 bases.

The genes are TRBV5-1 and TRBJ2-3; 7 bases align to TRBD2. V lost 2 bases to trimming and J lost 0 bases; unmatched junction nucleotides: 6. The CDR3 is 16 amino acids. The V gene's germline CDR1 is SGHRS and CDR2 YFSETQ. The CDR3 region has the DNA TGCGCCAGCAGCTTAGGACTAGTGGGGAGCACAGATACGCAGTATTTT. Protein product: CASSLGLVGSTDTQYF.

The genes are TRBV3-1 (or the pseudogene TRBV3-2) and TRBJ2-7; possibly TRBD1 for D (6 bases). CDR3 length: 15 residues. Germline values: CDR1 LGHDT, CDR2 YNNKEL (reference sequence). V gave up 0 bases and J gave up 2 bases, with 11 bases separating them. CDR3 in amino acids: CASSQDEGETYEQYF. The CDR3 coding sequence is TGTGCCAGCAGCCAAGATGAGGGGGAGACCTACGAGCAGTACTTC.

V usage is TRBV12-5 and J usage is TRBJ2-5; perhaps TRBD1 as D (5 bases). The germline CDR1 and CDR2 sequences are LGHNT and FRNRAP. The CDR3 contains 16 residues. V was shortened by 1 base and J by 2 bases, with 14 bases between the two germline ends. CDR3 in DNA: TGTGCTAGTGGTTTGGGAGGCAGGGTTGGGCAAGAGACCCAGTACTTC. It is translated as CASGLGGRVGQETQYF.

V gene TRBV10-3 combines with J gene TRBJ1-5; D is undetermined. Trimming cost V 5 bases and J 7 bases, with 15 bases left between them. The CDR3 runs 14 residues. Germline V gene data show CDR1 as ENHRY and CDR2 as SYGVKD. CDR3 region: CAISPGNEGQPQHF. CDR3 coding DNA: TGTGCCATCAGTCCGGGAAACGAGGGCCAGCCCCAGCATTTT.

The rearrangement uses TRBV2 and TRBJ2-7; TRBD2 might be the D (5 bases). Germline CDR1 reads SNHLY; CDR2 reads FYNNEI. The germline V and J ends were trimmed by 3 bases and 3 bases, with 6 bases remaining between them. The CDR3 length is 12 residues. The CDR3 DNA follows: TGTGCCAGCAGTGACGAGGGCTACGAGCAGTACTTC. Its translation: CASSDEGYEQYF.

This clone was recorded once. This rearrangement joins TRBV5-1 to TRBJ1-4; D possibly corresponds to TRBD1 (5 bases). Germline values: CDR1 SGHRS, CDR2 YFSETQ. With 0 bases removed from V and 8 bases from J, the gap between germline ends came to 8 bases. The CDR3 is made up of 13 amino acids. In DNA, the CDR3 is TGCGCCAGCAGCTTGGCGGGGGGAGAAAAACTGTTTTTT. This codes for CASSLAGGEKLFF.

The CDR3 region has the DNA TGTGCCAGCAGTTACGACAGGGCCAGGGGCTATGGCTACACCTTC. Its translation is CASSYDRARGYGYTF. The rearrangement links TRBV6-2 or TRBV6-3 to TRBJ1-2, with 7 bases lining up with TRBD1. Germline V CDR1 and CDR2: MNHEY, SVGEGT. This CDR3 is built from 15 residues. The junction had 7 bases not matched to a gene; V was cut back by 2 bases and J by 4 bases.